The clone carrying this TCR beta chain was recorded a few times. These data belong to a study of T cell changes during pregnancy in multiple sclerosis. Germline V lookup: CDR1 MNHNS, CDR2 SASEGT. V gave up 6 bases and J gave up 2 bases, with 7 bases separating them. This CDR3 is 12 amino acids long. TCRdb's table, derived via immunoSEQ multiplex PCR, lists solely in-frame clones and lacks some. Among tens of thousands of clones, 90% to 95% were seen once, and the ten largest hold 0.55% to 0.85%. Sequences were derived from peripheral blood, sampled in the third trimester of pregnancy. The V and J genes are TRBV6-1 and TRBJ1-2, with no clear D. The TCR sequence derives from a female donor in good health, enrolled as a control in a pregnancy study. The CDR3 region has the DNA TGTGCCAGCAGCACACCGAACTATGGCTACACCTTC. It is translated as CASSTPNYGYTF.